Listed below are T cell receptor beta chains from one sample, sequenced in a study of patients and donors after allogeneic stem cell transplantation. TCRdb used MiXCR to reprocess the RT-PCR reads, holding one entry per CDR3 protein. Of 160,000 or so distinct CDR3 sequences listed, approximately 22% were seen once; the top ten hold 25% to 30%. Sequenced sample: blood, either unsorted or a sorted T cell fraction (not recorded which). Receptors were obtained from a human donor who was either an allogeneic HSCT recipient or a stem cell or donor lymphocyte infusion donor (not recorded which). It is not recorded whose cells these are; they may come from a transplant donor. The CDR3 runs from the conserved cysteine through the conserved F or W. A D gene is named only where the DNA matches it firmly. A row's size may be missing; if present it is once, few, many or a size class.

CSARKKRSSYNEQFF	TRBV20-1	.	.	15
CASSLTTEYEQYF	TRBV7-6	.	.	13
CASRPLGGSSYEQYF	TRBV28	TRBD2	.	15
CASSMGRGPGNTIYF	TRBV5-1	.	.	15
CSVGKQGMASEAFF	TRBV29-1	TRBD1	once	14
CASSRGRAFQNEQFF	TRBV7-2	TRBD2	few	15
CASSYIQKDGYTF	TRBV6-5	.	.	13
CSAPRSSWPHEQYF	TRBV20-1	.	few	14
CASSLSGRAQNEQFF	TRBV7-3	TRBD2	few	15
CATSSTGADERELFF	TRBV15	.	few	15
CSVVRDLKETEAFF	TRBV29-1	.	many	14
CASSVVPRPGGEGYGYTF	TRBV9	.	.	18
CASSLQPVGGYTF	TRBV5-6	.	.	13
CASSQKIEGTEAFF	TRBV4-1	.	few	14
CSARIPGNSNQPQHF	TRBV20-1	.	many	15
CSVEDPGQGAYGYTF	TRBV29-1	TRBD1	.	15
CASNSPEDTQYF	TRBV12-3/TRBV12-4	.	.	12
CASSFVGATEAFF	TRBV27	.	few	13
CASSGGQGWEEKLFF	TRBV9	TRBD1	.	15
CSANKGANTGELFF	TRBV20-1	.	.	14
CSARDLGRANEKLFF	TRBV20-1	.	.	15
CASSQVGGGTGTFWQYF	TRBV14	TRBD2	.	17
CASSSLAYYYDGTGELFF	TRBV7-2	.	few	18
CASSSNRLGSTDTQYF	TRBV12-3/TRBV12-4	.	few	16
CASVQGEKLFF	TRBV6-1	.	many	11
CASGLPRGQRSYNEQFF	TRBV12-5	.	.	17
CASSQSPREVGTDTQYF	TRBV4-2	TRBD2	.	17
CASSSTGSSGANVLTF	TRBV5-5	.	few	16
CSAISGQDSYEQYF	TRBV20-1	TRBD1	.	14
CSVEQHPYYGYTF	TRBV29-1	.	many	13
CATSDYRDYEQYF	TRBV24-1	.	few	13
CASISREGSGANVLTF	TRBV12-3/TRBV12-4	TRBD2	.	16
CSANREGVGSPLHF	TRBV20-1	.	many	14
CASSLEGHYNSPLHF	TRBV5-5	.	few	15
CASSLDGDPNQPQHF	TRBV5-1	.	.	15
CASSLEVQGNEQYF	TRBV5-1	TRBD1	.	14
CASSYSTSGANTQYF	TRBV6-5	TRBD2	.	15
CSARDFRGNIQYF	TRBV20-1	TRBD1	.	13
CASSLAGVAGTDTQYF	TRBV5-6	.	.	16
CASGPGTLDEQFF	TRBV12-3/TRBV12-4	.	few	13
CASSLALWGTDTQYF	TRBV7-2	.	.	15
CATSRTSGSGDTQYF	TRBV15	TRBD2	few	15
CASRSGTKDSTNEKLFF	TRBV2	.	many	17
CAEGPQGFVTEAFF	TRBV7-2	TRBD1	many	14
CASSSPGYVTGELFF	TRBV27	.	.	15
CSARLDREAEAFF	TRBV20-1	TRBD1	few	13
CASSPPAISGRLTDTQYF	TRBV7-9	TRBD2	.	18
CASSLLVGQGNQPQHF	TRBV7-6	TRBD1	.	16
CASSLARLITAITYEQYF	TRBV12-3/TRBV12-4	.	few	18